The sequence of this T cell receptor (beta chain) was determined in a study of T cell changes during pregnancy in multiple sclerosis. The CDR3 consists of 12 residues. Germline V gene sequence: CDR1 SGHNT, CDR2 YYREEE (reference sequence). As regards this clone: One junction end disagrees with the germline gene, perhaps due to a read error.

Sequencing was performed with immunoSEQ multiplex PCR; in TCRdb, only in-frame clones are kept and a portion is missing. There are more than 50,000 clones in the sample; roughly nine tenths occur only once, and under 3% lies in the top ten. This material consisted of peripheral blood, taken in the first trimester of pregnancy. The receptor's source is a female donor with multiple sclerosis, enrolled in a pregnancy study. The chain is built from TRBV5-4 and TRBJ1-3, with TRBD1 identical over 8 bases. The CDR3 protein is CASSQGTGITLF. In nucleotides, the CDR3 is TGTGCCAGCAGCCAGGGGACAGGCATTACTTTATTT.